This is a list of T cell receptor beta chains from one sample in a study of shared clonotypes between healthy human individuals. Clones were sequenced by immunoSEQ multiplex PCR, and TCRdb holds only the in-frame ones, with some missing. The repertoire includes millions of clones, about 93% of them detected once, and over 1.5% sits in the top ten. The source material was naive CD8+ T cells from PBMCs. Receptors were obtained from a man aged 18-30 years in good health. Some clones in this sample may be carry-over from other donors' samples. CDR3s include the opening cysteine and the closing phenylalanine or tryptophan. D genes are given only for firm matches.

v_gene	j_gene	d_gene	CDR3nt	CDR3aa
TRBV27	TRBJ1-1	TRBD1	TGTGCCAGCAGTTATAGGCCAGGGGGTGATTCTCTTGAAGCTTTCTTT	CASSYRPGGDSLEAFF
TRBV13	TRBJ2-1	TRBD2	TGTGCCAGCAGCTTTCTAAGCGGGAGACATGAGCAGTTCTTC	CASSFLSGRHEQFF
TRBV6-5	TRBJ1-1	.	TGTGCCAGCAGTTCGACGGGGGGGACTGAAGCTTTCTTT	CASSSTGGTEAFF
TRBV27	TRBJ2-7	TRBD2	TGTGCCAGCACCCGGGGGGCTAGCGGGAGACATCACGAGCAGTACTTC	CASTRGASGRHHEQYF
TRBV10-3	TRBJ1-5	.	TGTGCCATCAGTGAGTCTCTGGTCAATCAGCCCCAGCATTTT	CAISESLVNQPQHF
TRBV6-1	TRBJ2-7	.	TGTGCCAGCAGTGAAGGCGTCCGAGCCTACGAGCAGTACTTC	CASSEGVRAYEQYF
TRBV27	TRBJ2-7	.	TGTGCCAGCAGCCCCTTAGGATTATACTACGAGCAGTACTTC	CASSPLGLYYEQYF
TRBV5-1	TRBJ2-5	.	TGCGCCAGCAGCTACCACCCGGGTCTTGAAGAGACCCAGTACTTC	CASSYHPGLEETQYF
TRBV19	TRBJ2-2	TRBD2	TGTGCCAGCCAGCGGGAGACCGGGGAGCTGTTTTTT	CASQRETGELFF
TRBV19	TRBJ2-2	TRBD2	TGTGCCAGTAGTACCCGGGCCCAGTACTATAGCGGGAGGGCCCTCACCGGGGAGCTGTTTTTT	CASSTRAQYYSGRALTGELFF
TRBV28	TRBJ2-7	.	TGTGCCAGCAGTTTATTCGCGGGACCCTACGAGCAGTACTTC	CASSLFAGPYEQYF
TRBV7-6	TRBJ2-1	TRBD1	TGTGCCAGCAGCTTAAACGGACAGGGAAGCTCCTACAATGAGCAGTTCTTC	CASSLNGQGSSYNEQFF
TRBV2	TRBJ2-1	TRBD2	TGTGCCAGCAGTGACACCGGGACTAGGGTCGAGGATGAGCAGTTCTTC	CASSDTGTRVEDEQFF
TRBV5-1	TRBJ2-7	.	TGCGCCAGCAGCTTACCGGAGGGGCCCTACGAGCAGTACTTC	CASSLPEGPYEQYF
TRBV27	TRBJ1-2	.	TGTGCCAGCAGTTTATCTTGGGCAGCAACAAACTATGGCTACACCTTC	CASSLSWAATNYGYTF
TRBV19	TRBJ2-4	.	TGTGCCAGTAGTATCCCGACGTCCCAAAACATTCAGTACTTC	CASSIPTSQNIQYF
TRBV7-9	TRBJ2-1	TRBD2	TGTGCCAGCAGCTTCCCCCTAGCGGGGGGCGGGCACAATGAGCAGTTCTTC	CASSFPLAGGGHNEQFF
TRBV15	TRBJ2-4	.	TGTGCCACCAGCAGCCCCAGTAAGGCCATTCAGTACTTC	CATSSPSKAIQYF